This TCR beta chain was obtained from a study of T cells in Graves' hyperthyroidism and ophthalmopathy. Study-wide results and caveats: Most thyroid clonotypes expanded above 0.001 appeared in blood too.

To note about this clonotype: The target antigen is unknown.

Amplified TCR beta CDR3 regions came from RNA transcripts. With the HTBI primer set, the TCR CDR3 went through a first round of RT-PCR. MiXCR, run by TCRdb on the multiplex PCR reads, gives a single entry per CDR3 protein. The sample lists some 600,000 distinct CDR3 sequences, about 45% occurring once. The CDR3 extends over 11 amino acids. Trimming shortened V by 7 bases and J by 7 bases, and 10 bases separated the two germline ends. CDR1 and CDR2 (germline): SNHLY, FYNNEI. The J gene is TRBJ1-1, the V gene TRBV2; D remains unclear. Material: peripheral blood or thyroid tissue (not recorded which). The sequence derives from a woman under 30 with Graves' hyperthyroidism. The CDR3 region is CASTPSDEAFF. The DNA for the CDR3 is TGTGCCAGCACTCCGTCGGATGAAGCTTTCTTT.